A single count supports the clone carrying this TCR beta chain. Its target is unknown. The PCR made use of 60 Vbeta and 13 Jbeta primers. The assay was immunoSEQ multiplex PCR, and TCRdb's table has in-frame clones only and misses some. The sample includes just over 150,000 clones, 70% to 85% of them seen just once. The data were taken from a study of cytomegalovirus exposure and HLA in healthy donors. Study-level information: Assignment to the Caucasian-associated ancestry cluster applied to approximately 80% of the approximately 400 genotyped donors. Study-wide findings and caveats: An analysis was carried out at a later point. It showed that HLA-associated TCR beta chains were more clonally expanded than equally common non-associated chains.

From germline, CDR1 is SGHNT and CDR2 YYREEE (reference sequence). The CDR3 totals 15 residues. The J segment lost 7 bases and the V segment lost 4 bases, leaving 11 bases of the junction unmatched. The chain couples TRBV5-4 to TRBJ2-1, with 7 bases identical to TRBD2. The source material was PBMCs. This TCR came from a man over 45 in good health and CMV-seropositive. CDR3 nucleotide sequence: TGTGCCAGCAGCCCGCGGGGGTCCCTGGGGAATGAGCAGTTCTTC. Encoded protein: CASSPRGSLGNEQFF.